The 30 T cell receptor beta chains reported below all come from one sample, sequenced in a study of cytomegalovirus exposure and HLA in healthy donors. The PCR ran on 60 Vbeta and 13 Jbeta primers. Clones were read by immunoSEQ multiplex PCR, and TCRdb kept only the in-frame ones, dropping some. The table shows 70,000 to 95,000 clones, with under 80% occurring only once. Sequenced input: PBMCs. The source of these receptors is a human donor in good health.

This clone is medium-sized in the sample. The V gene is TRBV6-1, the J gene TRBJ2-3, with D possibly matching TRBD1 (6 bases). The CDR3 is 14 amino acids. CDR1 and CDR2 from the germline V gene are MNHNS and SASEGT. Between the trimmed V and J ends, which lost 6 bases and 5 bases, there was a span of 15 bases. CDR3 coding DNA: TGTGCCAGCAGCTTTGAACAGGGCGTAGATACGCAGTATTTT. It yields the protein CASSFEQGVDTQYF.

This rearrangement joins TRBV27 to TRBJ1-1, with 10 bases fitting TRBD1. The CDR3 sequence is 16 residues long. CDR1 is MNHEY and CDR2 is SMNVEV in the germline V gene (reference sequence). The J segment lost 6 bases and the V segment lost 6 bases, leaving 13 bases of the junction unmatched. The CDR3 DNA follows: TGTGCCAGCAGATCACCGGGACAGGGGATCCGGGCTGAAGCTTTCTTT. Encoded protein: CASRSPGQGIRAEAFF.

The rearrangement links TRBV6-6 to TRBJ1-2; D call uncertain. V dropped 0 bases and J dropped 7 bases, with 9 bases sitting between them. This CDR3 is built from 13 residues. The germline gives CDR1 MNHNY, CDR2 SVGAGI (reference sequence). In DNA, the CDR3 is TGTGCCAGCAGTTACTCTCCGGAGTCTGGCTACACCTTC. It is translated as CASSYSPESGYTF.

The chain carries TRBV7-9 and TRBJ2-7; the D gene is possibly TRBD2 (6 bases). Trimming removed 5 bases from V and 1 base from J, with 12 bases in between. The CDR3 covers 14 residues. Germline loops: CDR1 SEHNR, CDR2 FQNEAQ (reference sequence). CDR3 sequence (DNA): TGTGCCAGCAGCCGGGTAGCGGTTTCCTACGAGCAGTACTTC. Encoded protein: CASSRVAVSYEQYF.

In DNA, the CDR3 is TGTGCCAGCAGTGACCCCCGCAGGGGTGACAATGAGCAGTTCTTC. Residues: CASSDPRRGDNEQFF. The chain links TRBV25-1 to TRBJ2-1, with D possibly matching TRBD1 (6 bases). Trimming stripped 3 bases from V and 5 bases from J, with 14 bases between. Germline-derived CDR1 and CDR2 are MGHDK and SYGVNS. This CDR3 comprises 15 residues.

This clone is categorized as medium-sized. The chain carries TRBV4-3 and TRBJ1-4; D not certain. V gave up 0 bases and J gave up 8 bases, with 13 bases separating them. The germline V gene encodes CDR1 LGHNA and CDR2 YSLEER. The CDR3 sequence is 15 residues long. The CDR3 DNA follows: TGCGCCAGCAGCCAAGACTTACCTTGGAGGGAAAAACTGTTTTTT. It translates to CASSQDLPWREKLFF.

This chain links TRBV6-5 with TRBJ1-1; tentatively, D is TRBD1 (6 bases). Germline V gives CDR1 MNHEY, CDR2 SVGAGI. CDR3 length equals 14 residues. V was shortened by 0 bases and J by 4 bases, with 9 bases between the two germline ends. CDR3 amino acids: CASSYSGGVTEAFF. For the CDR3, the DNA is TGTGCCAGCAGTTACTCTGGGGGCGTCACTGAAGCTTTCTTT.

This chain links TRBV6-1 with TRBJ2-3; D gene ambiguous. Germline assignment: CDR1 MNHNS and CDR2 SASEGT. V was shortened by 5 bases and J by 4 bases, with 4 bases between the two germline ends. The CDR3 has 11 residues. The CDR3 coding sequence is TGTGCCAGCAGTTATCCAGATACGCAGTATTTT. It yields the protein CASSYPDTQYF.

The chain couples TRBV7-9 to TRBJ1-4; 7 bases agree with TRBD1. V lost 4 bases and J lost 6; bases outside the gene matches: 5. Germline-derived CDR1 and CDR2 are SEHNR and FQNEAQ (reference sequence). This CDR3 has 14 residues. This CDR3 is CASSSRQGHEKLFF. The CDR3 coding sequence is TGTGCCAGCAGCTCCCGACAGGGCCATGAAAAACTGTTTTTT.

The chain has TRBV19 and TRBJ2-7; D unresolved. V lost 3 bases, J lost 4 bases, and 10 bases lay in between. CDR1 and CDR2 (germline): LNHDA, SQIVND (reference sequence). This CDR3 is 13 amino acids long. CDR3 in amino acids: CASSMAPGYEQYF. In nucleotides, the CDR3 is TGTGCCAGTAGTATGGCCCCAGGATACGAGCAGTACTTC.

V and J are TRBV6-5 and TRBJ2-2; unclear D gene. Germline V lookup: CDR1 MNHEY, CDR2 SVGAGI. The CDR3 extends over 11 amino acids. Trimming removed 2 bases at V and 7 bases at J, with 2 bases between. The CDR3 DNA sequence: TGTGCCAGCAGTTACCGCGGGGAGCTGTTTTTT. Protein: CASSYRGELFF.

The genes are TRBV4-1 and TRBJ2-1; D might be TRBD1 (6 bases). CDR3 length: 15 residues. Germline V gives CDR1 MGHRA, CDR2 YSYEKL. Trimming took 0 bases from V and 8 from J, leaving 14 bases between them. Here the CDR3 DNA reads TGCGCCAGCAGCCAAGATGGGGGCGTAGGAGATGAGCAGTTCTTC. Protein sequence: CASSQDGGVGDEQFF.

This clone was observed once. This chain uses TRBV4-3 with TRBJ2-3; tentative D call: TRBD2 (6 bases). The CDR3 is 16 residues long. Looked up from germline, CDR1 is LGHNA and CDR2 is YSLEER. With 1 base removed from V and 4 bases from J, the gap between germline ends came to 15 bases. The CDR3 protein is CASSQVTSKIADTQYF. The CDR3 coding sequence is TGCGCCAGCAGCCAAGTAACTAGCAAGATTGCAGATACGCAGTATTTT.

The chain carries TRBV2 and TRBJ2-7; TRBD1 matches at 8 bases. The length of the CDR3 is 14 residues. V shed 6 bases, J shed 0 bases, and the junction held 4 bases outside the gene matches. Germline loops: CDR1 SNHLY, CDR2 FYNNEI. For the CDR3, the DNA is TGTGCCAGCAGGAGGGGACAGGCCTCCTACGAGCAGTACTTC. Protein: CASRRGQASYEQYF.

CDR3 nucleotides: TGTGCCAGCAGCTTAGCCTGGACAGGGAACACAGATACGCAGTATTTT. Translation gives CASSLAWTGNTDTQYF. This chain uses TRBV7-2 with TRBJ2-3; 8 positions agree with TRBD1. CDR1 SGHTA and CDR2 FQGNSA come from the germline V gene. The CDR3 is made up of 16 amino acids. J lost 2 bases, V lost 0 bases, and 4 bases had no gene match.

CDR3 sequence (DNA): TGTGCCAGCAGCTTAGCGGGGGGGGCTAATGAAAAACTGTTTTTT. Protein sequence: CASSLAGGANEKLFF. The V call is TRBV7-2, the J call TRBJ1-4; possible D gene TRBD1, 5 bases. The CDR3 extends over 15 amino acids. The germline V gene encodes CDR1 SGHTA and CDR2 FQGNSA. Trimming pared 0 bases from V and 3 bases from J, leaving 8 bases between.

The genes are TRBV5-1 and TRBJ1-2, with 12 nucleotides matching TRBD1. Germline CDR1 is SGHRS and CDR2 is YFSETQ. Trimming took 6 bases from V and 3 from J; bases not matched to a gene: 9. This CDR3 is built from 16 residues. The CDR3 sequence is CASTLGGTGGDYGYTF. In nucleotides, the CDR3 is TGCGCCAGCACCCTAGGTGGGACAGGGGGCGACTATGGCTACACCTTC.

The CDR3 bases are TGTGCCACCAGCTCCCCGACGGTCGGGGGGGTCGCTGAAGCTTTCTTT. As protein: CATSSPTVGGVAEAFF. The rearrangement uses TRBV15 and TRBJ1-1; a weak D match, TRBD1 (5 bases). V lost 5 bases to trimming and J lost 6 bases, with 22 bases between them. CDR3 size: 16 residues. Germline values: CDR1 LNHNV, CDR2 YYDKDF (reference sequence).

The sample holds a few counts of this clone. The V call is TRBV4-1, the J call TRBJ1-2; D perhaps matches TRBD1 (5 bases). This CDR3 has 16 residues. Germline V gene data show CDR1 as MGHRA and CDR2 as YSYEKL. Trimming pared 4 bases from V and 0 bases from J, leaving 15 bases between. This CDR3 is CASSPRGKDTNYGYTF. The CDR3 region has the DNA TGCGCCAGCAGCCCCCGCGGGAAGGACACTAACTATGGCTACACCTTC.

This rearrangement joins TRBV9 to TRBJ2-7, with D tentatively TRBD2 (6 bases). The germline V gene has CDR1 SGDLS and CDR2 YYNGEE. Trimming removed 5 bases at V and 4 bases at J, with 13 bases between. The CDR3 has 13 amino acids. The CDR3 nucleotides are TGTGCCAGCAGTGCGGGGATCGAGTACGAGCAGTACTTC. This codes for CASSAGIEYEQYF.

The chain couples TRBV25-1 to TRBJ1-3, with D perhaps matching TRBD1 (6 bases). Germline values: CDR1 MGHDK, CDR2 SYGVNS. This CDR3 is built from 15 residues. Trimming took 0 bases from V and 8 from J, leaving 14 bases between them. As DNA, the CDR3 is TGTGCCAGCAGTGAATATGGGGGCAATAGACACACCATATATTTT. Residues: CASSEYGGNRHTIYF. Based on the CDR3 plus reference TRBV25-1 and TRBJ1-3, the full variable domain is EADIYQTPRYLVIGTGKKITLECSQTMGHDKMYWYQQDPGMELHLIHYSYGVNSTEKGDLSSESTVSRIRTEHFPLTLESARPSHTSQYLCASSEYGGNRHTIYFGEGSWLTVV.

V gene TRBV29-1 combines with J gene TRBJ1-1; a possible D gene is TRBD1 (5 bases). V dropped 4 bases and J dropped 9 bases, with 15 bases sitting between them. From germline, CDR1 is SQVTM and CDR2 ANQGSEA. The CDR3 loop spans 12 amino acids. CDR3 loop: CSVGGARSQAFF. CDR3 coding DNA: TGCAGCGTTGGCGGGGCCAGAAGTCAAGCTTTCTTT.

V and J are TRBV7-9 and TRBJ1-1; 7 bases agree with TRBD1. The CDR3 contains 14 residues. CDR1 is SEHNR and CDR2 is FQNEAQ in the germline V gene (reference sequence). With 5 bases clipped from V and 1 base from J, the junction kept 4 bases outside the gene matches. CDR3 in amino acids: CASSPQGRNTEAFF. As DNA, the CDR3 is TGTGCCAGCAGCCCACAGGGGAGGAACACTGAAGCTTTCTTT.

The chain links TRBV18 to TRBJ2-3; 9 nucleotides agree with TRBD2. V shed 1 base, J shed 2 bases, and the junction held 7 bases outside the gene matches. This CDR3 comprises 17 residues. From germline, CDR1 is KGHSH and CDR2 LQKENI. This chain's CDR3 is CASSPRISGGDTDTQYF. CDR3 nucleotide sequence: TGTGCCAGCTCACCACGGATTAGCGGGGGAGACACAGATACGCAGTATTTT.

This sequence joins TRBV5-5 and TRBJ2-7, with TRBD1 matching 7 bases. The CDR3 runs to 16 residues. Trimming cost V 0 bases and J 4 bases; bases outside gene matches: 10. Germline V gene lookup returns CDR1 SGHKS and CDR2 YYEKEE (reference sequence). This CDR3 is CASSLAGTRGQYEQYF. The CDR3 nucleotides read TGTGCCAGCAGCTTGGCCGGGACACGGGGACAGTACGAGCAGTACTTC.

V usage is TRBV5-1 and J usage is TRBJ2-1, with 8 nucleotides matching TRBD2. The V gene's germline CDR1 is SGHRS and CDR2 YFSETQ. The V segment lost 0 bases and the J segment 6 bases; nucleotides outside the gene matches: 5. CDR3 size: 15 residues. DNA for the CDR3: TGCGCCAGCAGCTTGGCTTATCGGGGGGGCAATGAGCAGTTCTTC. Its protein product is CASSLAYRGGNEQFF.

This clone was counted a single time. This chain uses TRBV1 with TRBJ2-2; the table assigns TRBD1, which was not confirmed against the DNA. TRBV1 represents a pseudogene. CDR3 length: 15 residues. The CDR3 is CTSGEAGWNTGELFF. The CDR3 DNA reads as TGCACCAGCGGTGAAGCAGGGTGGAACACCGGGGAGCTGTTTTTT.

This clone came up a few times. The V gene is TRBV27, the J gene TRBJ1-1; possibly TRBD1 for D (6 bases). The V gene lost 5 bases and the J gene lost 9 bases, with 13 bases spanning the gap. From germline, CDR1 is MNHEY and CDR2 SMNVEV (reference sequence). The CDR3 has 12 residues. The CDR3 here is CASSPPWGQAFF. In DNA form, the CDR3 reads TGTGCCAGCAGTCCCCCATGGGGGCAAGCTTTCTTT.

This clone was seen once. The V gene is TRBV27, the J gene TRBJ2-3; 7 bases are a match to TRBD1. In germline, CDR1 is MNHEY, CDR2 SMNVEV (reference sequence). V dropped 7 bases and J dropped 6; count of bases not matched to a gene: 13. This CDR3 has 15 residues. Here the CDR3 DNA reads TGTGCCAGCACGCCGGGACAGTTCTTTGGGGATACGCAGTATTTT. Its protein is CASTPGQFFGDTQYF.

The chain carries TRBV18 and TRBJ1-1; D unclear. Germline V lookup: CDR1 KGHSH, CDR2 LQKENI. With 3 bases removed from V and 5 bases from J, the gap between germline ends came to 13 bases. This CDR3 region has 14 residues. The CDR3 DNA is TGTGCCAGCTCACCCCTCAGCCCGGGGACTGAAGCTTTCTTT. Protein product: CASSPLSPGTEAFF.